This paragraph covers one T cell receptor beta chain sequence. Its target is not known. Germline values: CDR1 SGHTA, CDR2 FQGNSA. CDR3 length: 14 residues. The V end was cut by 8 bases, the J end by 0 bases, with 12 bases between. The sample belongs to a study of early stage breast cancer tumors. The overall study: Most invasive tumors, about 75% of the 16, were ER+/PR+/HER2-. Findings and limits, study-wide: Tumor and normal breast were distinguished via blood comparison in most of the 16 patients. Compared with adjacent normal breast tissue, tumors showed 2.5 to 3-fold greater T cell density and higher clonality. Most shared enriched TCRB sequences were commonly generated ones.

Sequenced by immunoSEQ multiplex PCR; TCRdb stores in-frame clones only, minus some. The profile shows fewer than 50,000 clones, around 73% of them singletons. Sequencing was carried out using blood. The chain is built from TRBV7-2 and TRBJ2-3; tentative D call: TRBD2 (7 bases). The source is a person in their fifties with breast cancer. The CDR3 region is CASLRGASTDTQYF. The DNA of the CDR3 is TGTGCCAGCCTCCGGGGGGCTAGCACAGATACGCAGTATTTT.